These 30 T cell receptor beta chains came from one sample sequenced in a study of beta chain features in type 1 diabetes. Regarding the study as a whole: Moderate yet significant TCRB CDR3 shortening was seen in Type 1 diabetes patients in all four CD4+ subsets.

The authors reverse transcribed all of the isolated RNA, so sequencing captured expressed TCRB transcripts. This table comes from immunoSEQ multiplex PCR, and its TCRdb copy is limited to in-frame clones, with some not included. This table holds about 340,000 clones, 7% to 10% found once. These receptors' targets are unknown. The sequencing sample was made of central memory CD4+ T cells from blood. The source of these receptors is a man aged 30-40 years with type 1 diabetes.

This clone was counted only a few times. This chain connects TRBV11-2 to TRBJ1-2; 8 nucleotides match TRBD1. Per the germline V gene, CDR1 is SGHAT and CDR2 is FQNNGV. Trimming cost V 6 bases and J 4 bases; bases outside gene matches: 4. This CDR3 has 13 amino acids. CDR3 nucleotide sequence: TGTGCCAGCAGACACACAGGGGGCTATGGCTACACCTTC. This codes for CASRHTGGYGYTF.

This clone was observed many times. CDR3: CASSPLGSSGANVLTF. The CDR3 region has the DNA TGTGCCAGCAGTCCTTTGGGGAGCTCTGGGGCCAACGTCCTGACTTTC. The chain links TRBV7-2 to TRBJ2-6, with D possibly TRBD2 on 5 matching bases. CDR1 and CDR2 from the germline V gene are SGHTA and FQGNSA. The ends were cut back, 6 bases at V and 0 bases at J, with 12 bases in the middle. The CDR3 contains 16 residues.

This clone showed up many times. CDR3 sequence reads: CASSDDRLPNTDTQYF. CDR3 in DNA: TGTGCCAGCAGTGACGACCGTCTCCCCAACACAGATACGCAGTATTTT. The V call is TRBV2, the J call TRBJ2-3; the D is unclear. This CDR3 is 16 amino acids long. Trimming took off 3 bases at V and 2 bases at J, with 15 bases between the two ends. Germline values: CDR1 SNHLY, CDR2 FYNNEI.

This clone was observed a handful of times. The J gene is TRBJ1-5, the V gene TRBV6-5; D call uncertain. Germline V gene lookup returns CDR1 MNHEY and CDR2 SVGAGI. Trimming cost V 0 bases and J 11 bases, with 14 bases left between them. This CDR3 has 14 amino acids. The CDR3 sequence is CASSYSIDGGTQHF. For the CDR3, the DNA is TGTGCCAGCAGTTACTCGATAGATGGAGGCACCCAGCATTTT.

This clone was observed a handful of times. V and J are TRBV7-2 and TRBJ2-3, with D unclear. V was pared by 4 bases and J by 4 bases, with 9 bases between. CDR3 length equals 13 residues. Germline V CDR1 and CDR2: SGHTA, FQGNSA. The CDR3 nucleotides are TGTGCCAGCAGCTCCGCCCCCCCAGATACGCAGTATTTT. This encodes CASSSAPPDTQYF.

There are a few counts of this clone. The chain carries TRBV28 and TRBJ1-5, with a tentative D call TRBD1 (6 bases). There are 14 residues in the CDR3. From germline, CDR1 is MDHEN and CDR2 SYDVKM. Trimming took off 3 bases at V and 11 bases at J, with 17 bases between the two ends. The CDR3 loop is CASSFLTGGGTQHF. DNA for the CDR3: TGTGCCAGCAGTTTCCTCACGGGAGGGGGAACCCAGCATTTT.

The rearrangement links TRBV14 to TRBJ2-2, with TRBD2 as a possible D gene (5 bases). The germline gives CDR1 SGHDN, CDR2 FVKESK. V was pared by 1 base and J by 5 bases, with 17 bases between. CDR3 size: 17 residues. The CDR3 nucleotides read TGTGCCAGCAGCCAAGCCCTGTTGGGTACGGGAACCGGGGAGCTGTTTTTT. Protein product: CASSQALLGTGTGELFF.

This clone has only a few counts. In nucleotides, the CDR3 is TGTGCCAGCAGCGGATACGATACAGGGGGACAGAAAGCTTTCTTT. The encoded protein is CASSGYDTGGQKAFF. V is TRBV9 and J is TRBJ1-1; 8 bases match TRBD1. The germline V gene encodes CDR1 SGDLS and CDR2 YYNGEE. There are 15 residues in the CDR3. J was trimmed by 9 bases and V by 3 bases; bases with no gene match: 13.

The chain combines TRBV7-6 with TRBJ1-5; TRBD1 might be the D (5 bases). V gave up 4 bases and J gave up 7 bases, with 14 bases separating them. The length of the CDR3 is 14 residues. CDR1 and CDR2 from the germline V gene are SGHVS and FNYEAQ. CDR3 DNA: TGTGCCAGCAGCTCATACGATGGGGGGCAGCCCCAGCATTTT. This gives the protein CASSSYDGGQPQHF.

This clone was counted at least ten times. This chain links TRBV7-2 with TRBJ2-3; D ambiguous. Per germline, CDR1 SGHTA and CDR2 FQGNSA. This CDR3 spans 15 amino acids. V was trimmed by 9 bases and J by 0 bases, leaving 16 bases between them. The CDR3 nucleotides are TGTGCCAGTCTCGTCGGACCGACTAGCACAGATACGCAGTATTTT. This translates into CASLVGPTSTDTQYF.

This clone was seen only a few times. In DNA form, the CDR3 reads TGCGCCAGCAGCCAAAAAAGGTTTATTGGGAGGGACGAGCAGTACTTC. Its protein is CASSQKRFIGRDEQYF. The chain carries TRBV4-3 and TRBJ2-7; 7 positions agree with TRBD2. With V trimmed by 2 bases and J by 5 bases, 12 bases remained unmatched. This CDR3 is 16 amino acids long. Germline V gene lookup returns CDR1 LGHNA and CDR2 YSLEER.

This clone turned up a few times. CDR3 in amino acids: CASSPRDLTSYEQYF. The CDR3 DNA reads as TGTGCCAGCTCACCCCGGGACTTGACCTCCTACGAGCAGTACTTC. The chain recombines TRBV18 with TRBJ2-7, with D possibly being TRBD2 (6 bases). CDR1 and CDR2 from the germline V gene are KGHSH and LQKENI. The CDR3 length is 15 residues. The V end was cut by 3 bases, the J end by 0 bases, with 12 bases between.

This clone was observed a handful of times. The chain has TRBV18 and TRBJ2-2; perhaps TRBD1 as D (5 bases). Germline lookup yields CDR1 KGHSH and CDR2 LQKENI. The CDR3 is 15 amino acids. The V end lost 1 base, the J end lost 5 bases, and 11 bases lay between the germline ends. The CDR3 region has the DNA TGTGCCAGCTCACCACGGGGCCAGAGAACCGGGGAGCTGTTTTTT. Its protein is CASSPRGQRTGELFF.

The CDR3 region has the DNA TGTGCCAGCAGTTACAGACAGACTTCGTATGGCTACACCTTC. This encodes CASSYRQTSYGYTF. The rearrangement links TRBV6-5 to TRBJ1-2, with D perhaps matching TRBD1 (5 bases). The CDR3 runs 14 residues. Germline V CDR1 and CDR2: MNHEY, SVGAGI. The V end lost 2 bases, the J end lost 5 bases, and 12 bases lay between the germline ends.

This clone was counted at least ten times. V and J are TRBV18 and TRBJ2-1; D possibly corresponds to TRBD2 (6 bases). The V end lost 3 bases, the J end lost 10 bases, and 13 bases lay between the germline ends. Germline V gives CDR1 KGHSH, CDR2 LQKENI. The CDR3 runs to 13 residues. CDR3 loop: CASSPATGGEQFF. CDR3 bases: TGTGCCAGCTCACCGGCGACCGGGGGAGAGCAGTTCTTC.

In its sample, this clone was seen a few times. CDR3 sequence (DNA): TGTGCCAGCAGCTTAGTTGGGGAGGATACGCAGTATTTT. It is translated as CASSLVGEDTQYF. The chain carries TRBV11-3 and TRBJ2-3; possibly TRBD2 for D (5 bases). The CDR3 sequence is 13 residues long. Germline V gene lookup returns CDR1 SGHNT and CDR2 YENEEA. V was cut by 1 base and J by 6 bases, with 8 bases left in between.

This clone was seen at least ten times. Other DNA sequences in this sample translate to the same CDR3. The V call is TRBV18, the J call TRBJ1-1, with D possibly being TRBD1 (6 bases). V lost 2 bases, J lost 5 bases, and 9 bases lay in between. Germline CDR1 and CDR2: KGHSH and LQKENI. CDR3 size: 13 residues. Here the CDR3 DNA reads TGTGCCAGCTCACCAGTTAGGGGGACTGAAGCTTTCTTT. It specifies CASSPVRGTEAFF. The whole variable domain, filled in from reference TRBV18 and TRBJ1-1, reads NAGVMQNPRHLVRRRGQEARLRCSPMKGHSHVYWYRQLPEEGLKFMVYLQKENIIDESGMPKERFSAEFPKEGPSILRIQQVVRGDSAAYFCASSPVRGTEAFFGQGTRLTVV.

The chain combines TRBV18 with TRBJ2-5; D tentatively reads TRBD1 or TRBD2 (5 bases each). The CDR3 sequence is 14 residues long. Germline V gene data show CDR1 as KGHSH and CDR2 as LQKENI. The V gene lost 4 bases and the J gene lost 5 bases, with 14 bases spanning the gap. The CDR3 DNA reads as TGTGCCAGCTCACGCATGGGGGATTCGGAGACCCAGTACTTC. Translating gives CASSRMGDSETQYF. The full variable domain, with the rest looked up from reference TRBV18 and TRBJ2-5, is NAGVMQNPRHLVRRRGQEARLRCSPMKGHSHVYWYRQLPEEGLKFMVYLQKENIIDESGMPKERFSAEFPKEGPSILRIQQVVRGDSAAYFCASSRMGDSETQYFGPGTRLLVL.

The table lists this clone with a few counts. The chain carries TRBV13 and TRBJ1-2, with 9 bases matching TRBD1. After removal of 5 bases from V and 2 bases from J, the junction contained 3 bases not matched to a gene. Per the germline V gene, CDR1 is PRHDT and CDR2 is FYEKMQ (reference sequence). This CDR3 region has 14 residues. CDR3 region: CASSGGTGNYGYTF. The CDR3 bases are TGTGCCAGCAGCGGGGGGACAGGGAACTATGGCTACACCTTC. Together with reference TRBV13 and TRBJ1-2, the CDR3 gives the full variable domain: AAGVIQSPRHLIKEKRETATLKCYPIPRHDTVYWYQQGPGQDPQFLISFYEKMQSDKGSIPDRFSAQQFSDYHSELNMSSLELGDSALYFCASSGGTGNYGYTFGSGTRLTVV.

The CDR3 protein is CASSSGQGAANEKLFF. In DNA form, the CDR3 reads TGTGCCAGCAGTTCCGGACAGGGGGCAGCTAATGAAAAACTGTTTTTT. The chain combines TRBV6-4 with TRBJ1-4; 11 bases line up with TRBD1. This CDR3 is built from 16 residues. Germline CDR1 MRHNA, CDR2 SNTAGT. The junction had 5 bases not matched to a gene; V was cut back by 5 bases and J by 3 bases.

The genes are TRBV30 and TRBJ2-7; the D gene is possibly TRBD1 (6 bases). The CDR3 runs 16 residues. CDR1 and CDR2 (germline): GTSNPN, SVGIG (reference sequence). The ends were cut back, 2 bases at V and 0 bases at J, with 17 bases in the middle. The CDR3 here is CAWSWEQGGHSYEQYF. DNA for the CDR3: TGTGCCTGGAGTTGGGAACAGGGTGGGCACTCCTACGAGCAGTACTTC.

This clone was counted a few times. This sequence joins TRBV7-2 and TRBJ1-2; D perhaps matches TRBD1 (6 bases). The length of the CDR3 is 14 residues. Germline V gene lookup returns CDR1 SGHTA and CDR2 FQGNSA. V was clipped by 1 base and J by 3 bases, with 9 bases between them. Here the CDR3 DNA reads TGTGCCAGCAGCTTAGATAGGACAGACTATGGCTACACCTTC. This codes for CASSLDRTDYGYTF.

The CDR3 DNA is TGTGCCAGCAGGAGAACGGCAGGCAAGAACACTGAAGCTTTCTTT. Translation: CASRRTAGKNTEAFF. The chain recombines TRBV2 with TRBJ1-1, with D unresolved. This CDR3 is built from 15 residues. Trimming removed 6 bases at V and 1 base at J, with 15 bases between. CDR1 SNHLY and CDR2 FYNNEI come from the germline V gene.

The V call is TRBV16, the J call TRBJ1-6; tentative D call: TRBD1 (5 bases). CDR1 and CDR2 from the germline V gene are KGHSY and FQNENV. The CDR3 is 13 residues long. V lost 4 bases and J 10 bases, leaving 11 bases between the germline ends. CDR3 loop: CASSPGRESPLHF. CDR3 in DNA: TGTGCCAGCAGCCCAGGGCGAGAATCACCCCTCCACTTT. The variable domain in full, completed from reference TRBV16 and TRBJ1-6, reads GEEVAQTPKHLVRGEGQKAKLYCAPIKGHSYVFWYQQVLKNEFKFLISFQNENVFDETGMPKERFSAKCLPNSPCSLEIQATKLEDSAVYFCASSPGRESPLHFGNGTRLTVT.

The genes are TRBV18 and TRBJ2-7; TRBD1 is a possible D gene (6 bases). Trimming pared 2 bases from V and 2 bases from J, leaving 10 bases between. Germline assignment: CDR1 KGHSH and CDR2 LQKENI. The CDR3 is 14 amino acids. As DNA, the CDR3 is TGTGCCAGCTCACCAACGGACAGAACCTACGAGCAGTACTTC. Protein sequence: CASSPTDRTYEQYF.

This sequence joins TRBV7-9 and TRBJ2-1, with D possibly being TRBD1 (5 bases). The germline CDR1 and CDR2 sequences are SEHNR and FQNEAQ (reference sequence). This CDR3 comprises 12 residues. V was clipped by 5 bases and J by 6 bases, with 8 bases between them. The CDR3 region is CASSGAVNEQFF. The CDR3 DNA sequence: TGTGCCAGCAGCGGGGCGGTCAATGAGCAGTTCTTC.

This clone occurred a few times. The rearrangement uses TRBV5-1 and TRBJ1-4; TRBD1 aligns across 7 bases. V lost 4 bases, J lost 0 bases, and 6 bases stayed unmatched. CDR3 length: 16 amino acids. Germline CDR1 reads SGHRS; CDR2 reads YFSETQ. The CDR3 spells CASSPGQRTTNEKLFF. The DNA for the CDR3 is TGCGCCAGCAGCCCGGGACAGCGTACAACTAATGAAAAACTGTTTTTT. The full variable domain, with the rest looked up from reference TRBV5-1 and TRBJ1-4, is KAGVTQTPRYLIKTRGQQVTLSCSPISGHRSVSWYQQTPGQGLQFLFEYFSETQRNKGNFPGRFSGRQFSNSRSEMNVSTLELGDSALYLCASSPGQRTTNEKLFFGSGTQLSVL.

The V call is TRBV2, the J call TRBJ2-6; 9 bases are a match to TRBD2. The CDR3 loop spans 17 amino acids. V trimming: 0 bases; J trimming: 0 bases; junction bases outside the gene matches: 0. Germline assignment: CDR1 SNHLY and CDR2 FYNNEI. CDR3 sequence: CASSEASGSSGANVLTF. In DNA, the CDR3 is TGTGCCAGCAGTGAAGCTAGCGGGAGCTCTGGGGCCAACGTCCTGACTTTC.

The sample holds a few counts of this clone. The genes are TRBV9 and TRBJ2-1, with 8 bases that match TRBD2. This CDR3 is built from 14 residues. Germline V CDR1 and CDR2: SGDLS, YYNGEE. The V segment lost 2 bases and the J segment 5 bases; nucleotides outside the gene matches: 3. The CDR3, as DNA: TGTGCCAGCAGCGTCGAACTAGCGGACAATGAGCAGTTCTTC. Its protein product is CASSVELADNEQFF.

Remarks on this clone: This sample also contains other DNA sequences that code for the same CDR3. The V and J genes are TRBV10-3 and TRBJ2-2; TRBD2 might be the D (6 bases). Trimming removed 8 bases at V and 3 bases at J, with 10 bases between. Germline lookup yields CDR1 ENHRY and CDR2 SYGVKD. This CDR3 is 13 amino acids long. The DNA of the CDR3 is TGTGCCATCGCGGGGCTGGACACCGGGGAGCTGTTTTTT. It specifies CAIAGLDTGELFF.